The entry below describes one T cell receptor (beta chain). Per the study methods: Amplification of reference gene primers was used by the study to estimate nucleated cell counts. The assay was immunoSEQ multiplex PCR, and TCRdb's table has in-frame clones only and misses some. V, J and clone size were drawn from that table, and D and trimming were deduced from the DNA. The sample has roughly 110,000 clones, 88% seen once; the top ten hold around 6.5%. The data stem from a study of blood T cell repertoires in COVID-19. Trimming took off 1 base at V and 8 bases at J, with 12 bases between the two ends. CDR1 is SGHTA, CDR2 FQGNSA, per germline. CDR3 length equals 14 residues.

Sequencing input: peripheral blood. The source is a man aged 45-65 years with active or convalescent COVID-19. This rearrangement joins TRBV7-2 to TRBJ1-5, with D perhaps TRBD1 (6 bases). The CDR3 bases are TGTGCCAGCAGCTTAGGAGGGGGGGGCGAGCCCCAGCATTTT. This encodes CASSLGGGGEPQHF.